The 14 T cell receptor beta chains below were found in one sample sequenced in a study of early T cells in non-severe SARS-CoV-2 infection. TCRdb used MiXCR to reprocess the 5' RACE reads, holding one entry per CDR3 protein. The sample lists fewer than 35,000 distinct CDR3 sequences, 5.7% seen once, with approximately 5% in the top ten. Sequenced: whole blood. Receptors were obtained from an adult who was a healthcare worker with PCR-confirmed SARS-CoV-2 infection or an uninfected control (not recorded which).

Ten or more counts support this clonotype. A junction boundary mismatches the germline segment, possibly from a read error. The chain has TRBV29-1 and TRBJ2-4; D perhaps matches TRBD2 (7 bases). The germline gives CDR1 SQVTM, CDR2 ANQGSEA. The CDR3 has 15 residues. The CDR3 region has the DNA TGCAGCGTGGAAGGGGGGGTACTAGCCAAAAACATTCAGTACTTC. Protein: CSVEGGVLAKNIQYF.

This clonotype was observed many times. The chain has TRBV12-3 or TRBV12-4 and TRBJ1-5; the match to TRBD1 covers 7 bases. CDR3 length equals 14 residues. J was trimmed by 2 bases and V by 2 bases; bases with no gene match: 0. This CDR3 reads CASSLTGGNQPQHF. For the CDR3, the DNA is TGTGCCAGCAGTTTAACAGGGGGCAATCAGCCCCAGCATTTT.

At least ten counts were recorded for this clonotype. The DNA of the CDR3 is TGTGCCAGCAGGGGAAATGTCGCCGATACGCAGTATTTT. Amino acids: CASRGNVADTQYF. The rearrangement uses TRBV12-3 or TRBV12-4 and TRBJ2-3; D remains ambiguous. Between the trimmed V and J ends, which lost 6 bases and 6 bases, there was a span of 13 bases. The CDR3 is 13 amino acids.

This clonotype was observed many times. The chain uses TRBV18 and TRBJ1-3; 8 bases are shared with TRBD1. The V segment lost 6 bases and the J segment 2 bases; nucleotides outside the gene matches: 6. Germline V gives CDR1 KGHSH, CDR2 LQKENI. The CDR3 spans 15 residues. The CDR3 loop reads CASSGGQGPGNTIYF. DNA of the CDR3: TGTGCCAGCTCCGGCGGACAGGGTCCTGGAAACACCATATATTTT.

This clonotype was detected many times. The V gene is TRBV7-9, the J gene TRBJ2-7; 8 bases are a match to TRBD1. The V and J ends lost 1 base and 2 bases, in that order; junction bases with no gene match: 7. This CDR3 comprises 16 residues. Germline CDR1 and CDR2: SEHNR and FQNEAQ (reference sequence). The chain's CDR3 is CASSLGQGQGPYEQYV. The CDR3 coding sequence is TGTGCCAGCAGCTTAGGGCAAGGACAGGGTCCCTACGAGCAGTACGTC.

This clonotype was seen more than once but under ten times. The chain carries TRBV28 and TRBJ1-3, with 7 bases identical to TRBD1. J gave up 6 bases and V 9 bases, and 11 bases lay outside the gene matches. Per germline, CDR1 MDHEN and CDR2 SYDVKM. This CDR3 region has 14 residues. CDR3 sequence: CASCTGVAENTIYF. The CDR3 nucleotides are TGTGCCAGTTGTACAGGGGTTGCTGAAAACACCATATATTTT.

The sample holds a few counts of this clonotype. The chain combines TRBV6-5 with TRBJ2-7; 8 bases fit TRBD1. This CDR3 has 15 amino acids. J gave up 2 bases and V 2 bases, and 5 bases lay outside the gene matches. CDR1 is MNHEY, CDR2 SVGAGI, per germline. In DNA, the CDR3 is TGTGCCAGCAGTTACCGTGGACAGGGCGCCTACGAGCAGTACTTC. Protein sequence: CASSYRGQGAYEQYF.

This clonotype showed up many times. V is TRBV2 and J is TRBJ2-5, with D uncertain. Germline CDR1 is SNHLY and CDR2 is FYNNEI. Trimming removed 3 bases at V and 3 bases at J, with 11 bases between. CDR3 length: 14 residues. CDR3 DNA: TGTGCCAGCAGTGATTCTCGAACAGAAGAGACCCAGTACTTC. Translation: CASSDSRTEETQYF.

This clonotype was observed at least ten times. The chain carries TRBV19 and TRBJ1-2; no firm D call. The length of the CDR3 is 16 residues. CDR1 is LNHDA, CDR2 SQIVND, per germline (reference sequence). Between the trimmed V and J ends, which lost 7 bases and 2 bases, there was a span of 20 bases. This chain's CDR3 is CASTSPGSYPNYGYTF. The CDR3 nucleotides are TGTGCCAGTACCTCACCAGGCAGCTATCCGAACTATGGCTACACCTTC.

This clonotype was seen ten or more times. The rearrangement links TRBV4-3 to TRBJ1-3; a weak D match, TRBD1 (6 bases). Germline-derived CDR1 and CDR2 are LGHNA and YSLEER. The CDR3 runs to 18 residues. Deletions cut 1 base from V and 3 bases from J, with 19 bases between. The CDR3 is CASSQAGRTVTIGNTIYF. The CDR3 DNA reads TGCGCCAGCAGCCAAGCGGGTCGGACAGTAACCATTGGAAACACCATATATTTT.

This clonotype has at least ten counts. The CDR3 DNA reads as TGTGCCAGCTCACTTTCGGGACTCCAATACAATGAGCAGTTCTTC. This translates into CASSLSGLQYNEQFF. The chain is built from TRBV3-1 and TRBJ2-1; tentatively, D is TRBD2 (6 bases). The CDR3 spans 15 residues. CDR1 is LGHDT and CDR2 is YNNKEL in the germline V gene (reference sequence). V shed 8 bases and J shed 4 bases, with 18 bases lying between them.

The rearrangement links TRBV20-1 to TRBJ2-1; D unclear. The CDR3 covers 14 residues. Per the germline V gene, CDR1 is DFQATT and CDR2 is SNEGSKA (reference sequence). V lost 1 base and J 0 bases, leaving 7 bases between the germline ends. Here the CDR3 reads CSARAVVSYNEQFF. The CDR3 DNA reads TGCAGTGCTAGAGCGGTCGTCTCCTACAATGAGCAGTTCTTC.

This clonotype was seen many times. This CDR3 reads CSAREGGAEAFF. DNA for the CDR3: TGCAGTGCTAGAGAGGGGGGGGCTGAAGCTTTCTTT. This chain joins TRBV20-1 and TRBJ1-1; a weak D match, TRBD1 (5 bases). V was shortened by 0 bases and J by 6 bases, with 8 bases between the two germline ends. Germline-derived CDR1 and CDR2 are DFQATT and SNEGSKA (reference sequence). CDR3 length: 12 residues.

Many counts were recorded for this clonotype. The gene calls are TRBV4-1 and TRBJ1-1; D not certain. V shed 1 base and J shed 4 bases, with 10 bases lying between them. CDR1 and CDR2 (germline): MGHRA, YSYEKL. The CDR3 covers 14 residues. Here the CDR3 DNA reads TGCGCCAGCAGCCAAGTAGGGTTGGGCACTGAAGCTTTCTTT. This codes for CASSQVGLGTEAFF.